This TCR beta chain was sequenced in a study of CD8+ T cells in alopecia areata listed by TCRdb under 2018. Broadly, across the study: The treated patients took part in an open-label pilot trial in which moderate-to-severe alopecia areata was treated with oral tofacitinib at 5 to 10 mg twice daily. Amplification of TCRbeta CDR3 regions was done by immunoSEQ multiplex PCR using 35 Vbeta forward primers and 13 Jbeta reverse primers. Tofacitinib was administered for 6 to 18 months, and 6 months of follow-up off drug were then conducted to assess delayed response and recurrence. To study T cell clonal expansion in alopecia areata, the researchers applied high-throughput TCRbeta sequencing to both the C3H/HeJ mouse model and human patients. Disease severity in treated patients was measured with the SALT score, which quantifies the percentage of affected scalp surface area. Tofacitinib-treated patients had biopsies at baseline and at 4 and 24 weeks of treatment, with a later scalp biopsy in several patients. The RNA source kit depended on sample type: the PAXgene miRNA kit for fixed scalp, the miRNeasy kit for PBMCs, and the RNeasy kit for mouse skin. Human TCRbeta sequencing covered scalp tissue and sorted CD4+ and CD8+ peripheral blood T cells from patchy and totalis/universalis alopecia areata patients and healthy controls. Scalp clonality was compared among normal scalp (n=4), patchy alopecia areata scalp (n=8), and alopecia totalis/universalis scalp (n=8). Broad study findings and their caveats: Compared with normal scalp, lesional scalp had higher clonality and more expanded CD8+ clones, particularly in alopecia totalis/universalis, a pattern that suggests antigenic drive. Shared TCR sequences between patients were less evident than in mice, which may be partly attributable to HLA diversity in the patient population. Because the treated cohort was small and had only one nonresponder, larger studies are needed to examine links between baseline CD8+ expansion and response. During tofacitinib treatment, many expanded lesional clones remained in scalp and blood, and this persistence may partly explain relapse after treatment is stopped. Scalp clonality and the number of expanded CD8+ clones among the top 100 scalp clones were significantly decreased by tofacitinib. Resident alphabeta T cells in normal human skin are also sequenced, complicating scalp TCR repertoire analysis, unlike mouse skin dominated by gammadelta T cells.

Trimming removed 1 base from V and 4 bases from J; the gene matches leave 2 bases unexplained. The CDR3 contains 15 residues, cysteine and phenylalanine counted. Left in the record is the CDR3 DNA by itself, 45 bases read in frame from the first base. Via the germline V gene, CDR1 is SGHVS and CDR2 FNYEAQ. In regard to this clone: Its specific antigen is unknown. The record has no base qualities; no much larger clone is one base away.

Library preparation used the immunoSEQ multiplex PCR assay. To provide template for TCR sequencing, every sample had RNA extracted and reverse transcribed into cDNA. SuperScript III was used for first-strand cDNA synthesis, primed with a 2:1 mix of oligo-dT and random hexamers. A synthetic immune receptor repertoire was used to measure amplification bias, and any remaining bias was corrected computationally. As for the original processing: After raw reads were preprocessed to remove errors, the CDR3 was defined following IMGT conventions as running from the conserved cysteine to phenylalanine. To get clonality, Shannon entropy was normalized by log2 of the number of productive unique TCRs and the result was subtracted from 1. CD4 or CD8 identity of scalp clones was inferred by cross-referencing scalp TCRbeta sequences with sorted blood CD4 and CD8 repertoires. What TCRdb holds here is the immuneACCESS table cut down to in-frame rearrangements. Part of the clones is not present; checked against another copy, under half of the missing clones reflect an unresolved V gene, and the others are unexplained. The V and J calls and clone size come from that table; D and trimming were worked out from the DNA. The table for this sample lists 95,000 to 100,000 clones; around 60% of them were counted only once. The top ten clones comprise roughly a sixth of the sample.

The sample's time point label, decoded: roughly 27 days on oral tofacitinib. Sample treatment or condition, as interpreted from the label and publication: oral pan-JAK inhibitor, 5-10 mg twice daily. Lesional scalp punch biopsies and peripheral blood were obtained from alopecia areata patients. PBMCs were separated by density centrifugation and stained for CD3, CD4 and CD8, after which CD4+ and CD8+ T cells were sorted on a FACSAria. The material was CD8+ T cells sorted from blood, obtained at week 4, from a patient treated with tofacitinib. This receptor was identified in a human donor with alopecia areata. Rearrangement joined TRBV7-6 to TRBJ2-3, with 10 central nucleotides matching TRBD1. DNA sequence: TGTGCCAGCAGCTTAGGACAGGGGGCTGCAGATACGCAGTATTTT. Protein translation: CASSLGQGAADTQYF.